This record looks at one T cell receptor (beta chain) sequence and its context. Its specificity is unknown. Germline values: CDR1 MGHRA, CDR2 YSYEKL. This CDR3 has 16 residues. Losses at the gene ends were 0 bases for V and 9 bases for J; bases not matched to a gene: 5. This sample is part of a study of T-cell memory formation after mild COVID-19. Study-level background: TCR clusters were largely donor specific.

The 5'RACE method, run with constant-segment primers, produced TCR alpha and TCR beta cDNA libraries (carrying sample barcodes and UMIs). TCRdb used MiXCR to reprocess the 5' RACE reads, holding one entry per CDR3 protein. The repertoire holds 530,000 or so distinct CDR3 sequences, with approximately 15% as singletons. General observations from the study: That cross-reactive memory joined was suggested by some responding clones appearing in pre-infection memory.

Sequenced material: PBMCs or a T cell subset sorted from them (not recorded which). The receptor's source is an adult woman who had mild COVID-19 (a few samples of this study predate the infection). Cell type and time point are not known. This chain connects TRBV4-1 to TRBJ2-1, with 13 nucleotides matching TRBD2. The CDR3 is CASSQDYTSGGGEQFF. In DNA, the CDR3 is TGCGCCAGCAGCCAAGATTACACTAGCGGGGGGGGTGAGCAGTTCTTC.